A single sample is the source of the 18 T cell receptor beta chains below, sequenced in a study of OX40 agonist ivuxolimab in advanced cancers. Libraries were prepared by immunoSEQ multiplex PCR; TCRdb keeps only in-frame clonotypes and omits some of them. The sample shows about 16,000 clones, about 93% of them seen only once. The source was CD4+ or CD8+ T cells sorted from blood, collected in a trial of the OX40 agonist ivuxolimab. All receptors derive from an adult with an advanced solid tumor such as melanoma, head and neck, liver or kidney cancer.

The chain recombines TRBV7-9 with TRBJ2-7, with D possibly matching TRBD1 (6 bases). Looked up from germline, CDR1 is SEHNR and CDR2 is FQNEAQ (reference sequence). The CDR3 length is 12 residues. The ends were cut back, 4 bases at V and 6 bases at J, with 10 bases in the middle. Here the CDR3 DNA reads TGTGCCAGCAGCTGGAAAGGGGGCGAGCAGTACTTC. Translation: CASSWKGGEQYF.

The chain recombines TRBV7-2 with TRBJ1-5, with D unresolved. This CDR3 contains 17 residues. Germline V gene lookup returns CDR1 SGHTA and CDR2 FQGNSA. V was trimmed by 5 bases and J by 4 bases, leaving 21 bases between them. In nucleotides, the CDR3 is TGTGCCAGCAGCCCCACGGGTCGCCCGTTAGCAAATCAGCCCCAGCATTTT. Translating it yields CASSPTGRPLANQPQHF.

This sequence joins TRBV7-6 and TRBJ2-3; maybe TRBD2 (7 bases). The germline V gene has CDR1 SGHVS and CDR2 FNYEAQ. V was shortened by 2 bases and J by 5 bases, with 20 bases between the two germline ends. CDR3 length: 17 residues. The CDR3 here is CASSLFGGASGKDTQYF. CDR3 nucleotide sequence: TGTGCCAGCAGCTTATTTGGGGGGGCAAGCGGGAAAGATACGCAGTATTTT.

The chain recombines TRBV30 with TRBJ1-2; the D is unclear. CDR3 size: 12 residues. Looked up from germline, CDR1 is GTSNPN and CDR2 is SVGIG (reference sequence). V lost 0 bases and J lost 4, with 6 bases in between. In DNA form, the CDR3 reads TGTGCCTGGAGTGTAAATGGCTATGGCTACACCTTC. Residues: CAWSVNGYGYTF. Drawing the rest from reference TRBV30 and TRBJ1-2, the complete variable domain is SQTIHQWPATLVQPVGSPLSLECTVEGTSNPNLYWYRQAAGRGLQLLFYSVGIGQISSEVPQNLSASRPQDRQFILSSKKLLLSDSGFYLCAWSVNGYGYTFGSGTRLTVV.

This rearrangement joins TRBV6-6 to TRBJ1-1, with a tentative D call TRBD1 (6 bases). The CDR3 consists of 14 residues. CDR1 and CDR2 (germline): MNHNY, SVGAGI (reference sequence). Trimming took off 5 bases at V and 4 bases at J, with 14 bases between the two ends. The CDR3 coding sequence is TGTGCCAGCAGTCGCCCCGGGGGGGCCACTGAAGCTTTCTTT. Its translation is CASSRPGGATEAFF.

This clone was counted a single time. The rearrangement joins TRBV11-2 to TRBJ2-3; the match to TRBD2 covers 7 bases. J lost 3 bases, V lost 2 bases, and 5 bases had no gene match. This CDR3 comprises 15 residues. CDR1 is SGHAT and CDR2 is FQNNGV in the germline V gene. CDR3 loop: CASSLREAGTDTQYF. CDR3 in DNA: TGTGCCAGCAGCTTACGGGAGGCGGGAACAGATACGCAGTATTTT.

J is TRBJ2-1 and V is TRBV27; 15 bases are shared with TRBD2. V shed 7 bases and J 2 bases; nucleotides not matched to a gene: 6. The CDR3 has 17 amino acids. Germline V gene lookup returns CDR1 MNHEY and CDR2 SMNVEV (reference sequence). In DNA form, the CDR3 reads TGTGCCAGCATTGGACTAGCGGGAGGGCCCACCTACAATGAGCAGTTCTTC. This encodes CASIGLAGGPTYNEQFF.

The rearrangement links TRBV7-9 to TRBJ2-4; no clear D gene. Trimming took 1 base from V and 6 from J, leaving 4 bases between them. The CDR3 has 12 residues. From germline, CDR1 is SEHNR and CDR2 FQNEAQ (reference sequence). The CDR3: CASSLGRNIQYF. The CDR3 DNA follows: TGTGCCAGCAGCTTAGGACGAAACATTCAGTACTTC.

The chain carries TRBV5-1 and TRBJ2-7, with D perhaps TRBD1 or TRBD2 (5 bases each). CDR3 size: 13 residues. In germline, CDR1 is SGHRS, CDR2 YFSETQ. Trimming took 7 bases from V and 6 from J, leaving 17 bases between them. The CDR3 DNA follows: TGCGCCAGCGGCGACACCGGGACCGGCGAGCAGTACTTC. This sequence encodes CASGDTGTGEQYF.

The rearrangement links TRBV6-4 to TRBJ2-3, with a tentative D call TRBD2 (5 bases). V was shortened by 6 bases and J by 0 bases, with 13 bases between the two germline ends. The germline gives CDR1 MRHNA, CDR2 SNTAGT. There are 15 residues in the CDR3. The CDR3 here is CASSVSGSSTDTQYF. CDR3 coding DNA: TGTGCCAGCAGCGTCAGCGGATCTAGCACAGATACGCAGTATTTT.

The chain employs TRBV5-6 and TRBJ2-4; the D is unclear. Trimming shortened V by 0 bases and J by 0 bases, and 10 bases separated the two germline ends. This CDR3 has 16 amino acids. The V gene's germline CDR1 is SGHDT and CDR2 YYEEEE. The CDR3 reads CASSLEVNLAKNIQYF. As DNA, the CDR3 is TGTGCCAGCAGCTTGGAGGTGAACCTAGCCAAAAACATTCAGTACTTC.

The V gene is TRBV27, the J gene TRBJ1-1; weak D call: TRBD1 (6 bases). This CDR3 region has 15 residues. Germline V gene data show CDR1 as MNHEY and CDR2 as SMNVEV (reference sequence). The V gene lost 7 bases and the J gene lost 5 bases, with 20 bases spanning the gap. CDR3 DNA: TGTGCCAGCACCCCCTTCGCCGGGGGGCGGACTGAAGCTTTCTTT. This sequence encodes CASTPFAGGRTEAFF.

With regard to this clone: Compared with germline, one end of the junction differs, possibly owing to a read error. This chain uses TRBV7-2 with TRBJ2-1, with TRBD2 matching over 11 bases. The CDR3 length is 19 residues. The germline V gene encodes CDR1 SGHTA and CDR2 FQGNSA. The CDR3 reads CASSLVSLAGGPLGYEQFF. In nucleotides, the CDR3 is TGTGCCAGCAGTTTAGTATCCCTAGCGGGAGGCCCTCTAGGCTATGAGCAGTTCTTC.

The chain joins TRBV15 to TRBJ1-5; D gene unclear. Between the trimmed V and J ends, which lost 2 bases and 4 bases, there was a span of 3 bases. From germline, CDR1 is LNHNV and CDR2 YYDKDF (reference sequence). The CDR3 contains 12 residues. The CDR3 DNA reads TGTGCCACCAGCAGATCGAATCAGCCCCAGCATTTT. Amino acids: CATSRSNQPQHF.

CDR3 DNA: TGTGCCAGCAGCTTTTTTAGGGGCGAGGGTGAGCAGTTCTTC. Protein: CASSFFRGEGEQFF. The V call is TRBV11-2, the J call TRBJ2-1, with D perhaps given as TRBD1 or TRBD2 (5 bases each). The germline V gene encodes CDR1 SGHAT and CDR2 FQNNGV. Trimming removed 3 bases at V and 9 bases at J, with 15 bases between. This CDR3 is built from 14 residues.

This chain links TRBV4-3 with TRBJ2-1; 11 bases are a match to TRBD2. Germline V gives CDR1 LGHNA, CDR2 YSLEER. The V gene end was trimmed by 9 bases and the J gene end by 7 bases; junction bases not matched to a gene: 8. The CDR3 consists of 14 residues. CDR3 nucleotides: TGCGCCAGTGCTAAGGGACTAGCGGCGAATGAGCAGTTCTTC. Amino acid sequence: CASAKGLAANEQFF.

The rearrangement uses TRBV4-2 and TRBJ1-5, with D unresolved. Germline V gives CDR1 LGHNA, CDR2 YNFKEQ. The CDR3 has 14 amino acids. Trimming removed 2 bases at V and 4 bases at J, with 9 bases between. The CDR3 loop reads CASSQYLGNQPQHF. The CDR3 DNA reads TGTGCCAGCAGCCAATACCTTGGGAATCAGCCCCAGCATTTT.

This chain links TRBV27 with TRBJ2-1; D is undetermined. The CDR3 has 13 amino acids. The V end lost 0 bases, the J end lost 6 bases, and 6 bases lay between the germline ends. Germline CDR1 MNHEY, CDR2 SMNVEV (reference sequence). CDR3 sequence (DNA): TGTGCCAGCAGTTTATCGAATCGCAATGAGCAGTTCTTC. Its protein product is CASSLSNRNEQFF.